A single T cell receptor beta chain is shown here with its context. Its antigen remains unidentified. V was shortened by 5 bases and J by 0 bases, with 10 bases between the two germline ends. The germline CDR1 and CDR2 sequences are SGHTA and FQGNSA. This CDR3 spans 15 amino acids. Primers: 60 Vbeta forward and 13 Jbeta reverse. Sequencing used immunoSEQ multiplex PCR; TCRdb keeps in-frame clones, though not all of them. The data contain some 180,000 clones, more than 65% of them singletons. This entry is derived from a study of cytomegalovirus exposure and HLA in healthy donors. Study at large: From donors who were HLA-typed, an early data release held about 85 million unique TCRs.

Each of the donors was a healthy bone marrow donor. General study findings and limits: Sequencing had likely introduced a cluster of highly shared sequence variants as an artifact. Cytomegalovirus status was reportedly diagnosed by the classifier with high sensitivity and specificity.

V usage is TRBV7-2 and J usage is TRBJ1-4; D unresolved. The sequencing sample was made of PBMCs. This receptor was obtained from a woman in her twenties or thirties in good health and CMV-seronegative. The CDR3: CASSGRAATNEKLFF. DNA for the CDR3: TGTGCCAGCAGCGGGCGGGCAGCAACTAATGAAAAACTGTTTTTT.